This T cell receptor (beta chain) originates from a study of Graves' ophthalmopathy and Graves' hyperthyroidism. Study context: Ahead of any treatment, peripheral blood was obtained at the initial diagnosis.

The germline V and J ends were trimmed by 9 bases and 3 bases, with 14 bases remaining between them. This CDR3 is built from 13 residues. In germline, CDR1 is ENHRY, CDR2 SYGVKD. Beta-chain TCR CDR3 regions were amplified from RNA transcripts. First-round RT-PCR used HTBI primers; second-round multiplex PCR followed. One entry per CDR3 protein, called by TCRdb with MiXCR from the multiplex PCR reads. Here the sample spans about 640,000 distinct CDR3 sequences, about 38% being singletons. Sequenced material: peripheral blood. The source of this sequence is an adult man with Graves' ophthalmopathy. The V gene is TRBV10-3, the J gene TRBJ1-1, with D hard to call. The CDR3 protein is CAIAARWDTEAFF. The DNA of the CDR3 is TGTGCCATTGCAGCGCGCTGGGACACTGAAGCTTTCTTT.